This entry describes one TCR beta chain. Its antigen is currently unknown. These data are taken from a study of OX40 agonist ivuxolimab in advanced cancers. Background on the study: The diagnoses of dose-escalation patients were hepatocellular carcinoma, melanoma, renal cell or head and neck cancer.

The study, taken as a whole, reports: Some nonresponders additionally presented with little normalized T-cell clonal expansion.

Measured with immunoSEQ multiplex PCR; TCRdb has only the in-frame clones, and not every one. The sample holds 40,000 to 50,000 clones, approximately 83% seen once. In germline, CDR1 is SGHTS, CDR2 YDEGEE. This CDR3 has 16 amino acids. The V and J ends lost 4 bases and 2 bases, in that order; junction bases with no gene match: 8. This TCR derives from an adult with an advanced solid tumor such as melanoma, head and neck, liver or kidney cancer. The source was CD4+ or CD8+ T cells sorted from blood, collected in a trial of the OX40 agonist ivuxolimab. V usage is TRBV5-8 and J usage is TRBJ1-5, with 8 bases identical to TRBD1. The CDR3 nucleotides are TGTGCCAGCAGCCCCCGTTCGACAGGGGGCAATCAGCCCCAGCATTTT. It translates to CASSPRSTGGNQPQHF.